The 25 T cell receptor beta chains below come from one sample, sequenced in a study of OX40 agonist ivuxolimab in advanced cancers. The assay was immunoSEQ multiplex PCR, and TCRdb's table has in-frame clones only and misses some. The data contain about 93,000 clones, 94% of them singletons. Sequences were derived from CD4+ or CD8+ T cells sorted from blood, sampled in a trial of the OX40 agonist ivuxolimab. These receptor sequences come from an adult with an advanced solid tumor such as melanoma, head and neck, liver or kidney cancer.

This chain links TRBV25-1 with TRBJ2-1, with D possibly TRBD1 on 6 matching bases. Germline V gives CDR1 MGHDK, CDR2 SYGVNS. This CDR3 has 16 amino acids. V gave up 2 bases and J gave up 3 bases, with 14 bases separating them. The CDR3 sequence: CASSEHTGQVYNEQFF. The DNA for the CDR3 is TGTGCCAGCAGTGAACACACAGGGCAGGTCTACAATGAGCAGTTCTTC.

CDR3 sequence (DNA): TGTGCCAGCAGGCGGCCTAAAGGGCTAGCGGGGGACAGGTACTACAATGAGCAGTTCTTC. The encoded protein is CASRRPKGLAGDRYYNEQFF. The chain links TRBV2 to TRBJ2-1; 10 bases align to TRBD2. Germline loops: CDR1 SNHLY, CDR2 FYNNEI. Trimming cost V 6 bases and J 3 bases; bases outside gene matches: 20. The CDR3 is 20 amino acids.

This chain links TRBV6-5 with TRBJ2-1; the D is unclear. Germline values: CDR1 MNHEY, CDR2 SVGAGI. This CDR3 is built from 14 residues. V was cut by 0 bases and J by 5 bases, with 8 bases left in between. CDR3 sequence: CASSYSGRNNEQFF. Here the CDR3 DNA reads TGTGCCAGCAGTTACTCGGGCAGAAACAATGAGCAGTTCTTC.

V usage is TRBV27 and J usage is TRBJ1-2; a possible D gene is TRBD1 (5 bases). In germline, CDR1 is MNHEY, CDR2 SMNVEV (reference sequence). The CDR3 spans 14 residues. Trimming stripped 3 bases from V and 2 bases from J, with 10 bases between. CDR3 coding DNA: TGTGCCAGCAGTTTCGGGGGAGGGAACTATGGCTACACCTTC. It translates to CASSFGGGNYGYTF.

The rearrangement joins TRBV19 to TRBJ1-1; tentative D call: TRBD1 (5 bases). CDR3 size: 13 residues. Trimming left V 3 bases short and J 5 bases short, with 10 bases between. Germline values: CDR1 LNHDA, CDR2 SQIVND (reference sequence). CDR3 amino acids: CASSIGGYTEAFF. Written as DNA, the CDR3 is TGTGCCAGTAGTATCGGGGGGTATACTGAAGCTTTCTTT.

CDR3 coding DNA: TGTGCCAGCAGTTCCGGGATAAATGAGCAGTTCTTC. Encoded protein: CASSSGINEQFF. The chain carries TRBV6-5 and TRBJ2-1; the D gene is possibly TRBD2 (5 bases). The germline V gene has CDR1 MNHEY and CDR2 SVGAGI. The CDR3 sequence is 12 residues long. V was clipped by 4 bases and J by 7 bases, with 8 bases between them.

This chain uses TRBV5-4 with TRBJ1-3; 10 nucleotides align to TRBD1. This CDR3 region has 15 residues. Germline CDR1 SGHNT, CDR2 YYREEE (reference sequence). After removal of 4 bases from V and 2 bases from J, the junction contained 3 bases not matched to a gene. CDR3 amino acids: CASSKDRGPGNTIYF. The CDR3 nucleotides read TGTGCCAGCAGCAAAGACAGGGGGCCTGGAAACACCATATATTTT.

This sequence joins TRBV19 and TRBJ1-2, with D possibly TRBD1 on 5 matching bases. Germline V gene sequence: CDR1 LNHDA, CDR2 SQIVND (reference sequence). The V end lost 5 bases, the J end lost 2 bases, and 12 bases lay between the germline ends. This CDR3 has 14 amino acids. CDR3: CASSSVAGNYGYTF. The CDR3 DNA reads TGTGCCAGTAGTTCTGTGGCAGGGAACTATGGCTACACCTTC. Variable domain in full (rest from reference TRBV19 and TRBJ1-2): DGGITQSPKYLFRKEGQNVTLSCEQNLNHDAMYWYRQDPGQGLRLIYYSQIVNDFQKGDIAEGYSVSREKKESFPLTVTSAQKNPTAFYLCASSSVAGNYGYTFGSGTRLTVV.

The chain carries TRBV15 and TRBJ2-7, with 11 bases that match TRBD1. V lost 5 bases to trimming and J lost 6 bases; unmatched junction nucleotides: 0. CDR3 size: 12 residues. Germline V gene data show CDR1 as LNHNV and CDR2 as YYDKDF (reference sequence). The CDR3 DNA sequence: TGTGCCACCAGCGGACAGGGGGCCGAGCAGTACTTC. The encoded protein is CATSGQGAEQYF.

The chain uses TRBV9 and TRBJ1-1; D is unresolved. Germline V gene data show CDR1 as SGDLS and CDR2 as YYNGEE. The CDR3 runs to 13 residues. Trimming cost V 0 bases and J 4 bases, with 7 bases left between them. The CDR3 nucleotides are TGTGCCAGCAGCGTAGGGTCAGCCACTGAAGCTTTCTTT. Its protein is CASSVGSATEAFF.

The chain combines TRBV10-3 with TRBJ2-1, with 8 positions matching TRBD2. The CDR3 length is 15 residues. In germline, CDR1 is ENHRY, CDR2 SYGVKD. V lost 10 bases and J lost 0; bases outside the gene matches: 8. Here the CDR3 reads CATHGGGSSYNEQFF. CDR3 coding DNA: TGTGCCACCCACGGGGGGGGTAGCTCCTACAATGAGCAGTTCTTC.

V and J are TRBV19 and TRBJ1-2; 7 nucleotides line up with TRBD1. The CDR3 runs 14 residues. V gave up 3 bases and J gave up 6 bases; unmatched junction bases: 7. Germline-derived CDR1 and CDR2 are LNHDA and SQIVND (reference sequence). CDR3 DNA sequence: TGTGCCAGTAGTATCCCACAGGGGAGGGATGGCTACACCTTC. This codes for CASSIPQGRDGYTF.

The chain employs TRBV7-2 and TRBJ1-5, with TRBD1 identical over 8 bases. In germline, CDR1 is SGHTA, CDR2 FQGNSA. The CDR3 sequence is 16 residues long. The V gene end was trimmed by 1 base and the J gene end by 1 base; junction bases not matched to a gene: 3. DNA for the CDR3: TGTGCCAGCAGCTTAGAAAGACAGGGGAGCAATCAGCCCCAGCATTTT. Protein sequence: CASSLERQGSNQPQHF.

The chain is built from TRBV28 and TRBJ2-3, with a tentative D call TRBD2 (6 bases). V was pared by 5 bases and J by 1 base, with 16 bases between. The CDR3 runs 16 residues. The germline V gene has CDR1 MDHEN and CDR2 SYDVKM. CDR3 in amino acids: CASSLYWTTRTDTQYF. The CDR3 DNA follows: TGTGCCAGCAGTCTCTACTGGACTACTCGCACAGATACGCAGTATTTT.

The chain carries TRBV7-8 and TRBJ2-7, with D maybe TRBD2 (6 bases). V lost 0 bases and J 5 bases, leaving 11 bases between the germline ends. This CDR3 has 14 amino acids. The germline gives CDR1 SGHVS, CDR2 FQNEAQ. The CDR3 DNA reads TGTGCCAGCAGCTTAGCTGGGGGACTCGACGAGCAGTACTTC. Translation gives CASSLAGGLDEQYF. Full variable domain (outside the CDR3, taken from reference TRBV7-8 and TRBJ2-7): GAGVSQSPRYKVAKRGQDVALRCDPISGHVSLFWYQQALGQGPEFLTYFQNEAQLDKSGLPSDRFFAERPEGSVSTLKIQRTQQEDSAVYLCASSLAGGLDEQYFGPGTRLTVT.

The chain couples TRBV2 to TRBJ2-1; possible D gene TRBD2, 5 bases. The germline V gene has CDR1 SNHLY and CDR2 FYNNEI. The CDR3 is 14 amino acids. V was pared by 6 bases and J by 4 bases, with 13 bases between. CDR3 amino acids: CASRLGAGYNEQFF. CDR3 coding DNA: TGTGCCAGCAGACTGGGAGCTGGTTACAATGAGCAGTTCTTC. The full variable domain, rest sourced from reference TRBV2 and TRBJ2-1, is EPEVTQTPSHQVTQMGQEVILRCVPISNHLYFYWYRQILGQKVEFLVSFYNNEISEKSEIFDDQFSVERPDGSNFTLKIRSTKLEDSAMYFCASRLGAGYNEQFFGPGTRLTVL.

This chain connects TRBV6-6 to TRBJ1-4; D is possibly TRBD1 (5 bases). V was shortened by 6 bases and J by 6 bases, with 17 bases between the two germline ends. This CDR3 has 15 amino acids. Germline V gene lookup returns CDR1 MNHNY and CDR2 SVGAGI (reference sequence). The CDR3 region is CASSPYDRRDEKLFF. In nucleotides, the CDR3 is TGTGCCAGCAGCCCCTACGACAGAAGGGATGAAAAACTGTTTTTT.

For this clone: In the same sample, other DNA sequences code for this CDR3. J is TRBJ2-7 and V is TRBV7-6; D is ambiguous. This CDR3 contains 12 residues. The V end lost 6 bases, the J end lost 1 base, and 7 bases lay between the germline ends. Per the germline V gene, CDR1 is SGHVS and CDR2 is FNYEAQ. The CDR3 reads CASSPGSYEQYF. The CDR3 DNA follows: TGTGCCAGCAGTCCAGGATCCTACGAGCAGTACTTC. The entire variable domain, with the rest obtained from reference TRBV7-6 and TRBJ2-7, is as follows: GAGVSQSPRYKVTKRGQDVALRCDPISGHVSLYWYRQALGQGPEFLTYFNYEAQQDKSGLPNDRFSAERPEGSISTLTIQRTEQRDSAMYRCASSPGSYEQYFGPGTRLTVT.

This clone was recorded once. The CDR3 nucleotides are TGTGCCAGCAGTCCACCCCCCCCTCTGAACACTGAAGCTTTCTTT. Protein product: CASSPPPPLNTEAFF. The chain links TRBV27 to TRBJ1-1, with unresolved D. CDR1 is MNHEY and CDR2 is SMNVEV in the germline V gene (reference sequence). Deletions cut 5 bases from V and 0 bases from J, with 13 bases between. CDR3 length: 15 amino acids.

V is TRBV5-1 and J is TRBJ2-1, with 7 bases identical to TRBD2. Germline CDR1 and CDR2: SGHRS and YFSETQ. The CDR3 is 15 amino acids. V lost 2 bases, J lost 2 bases, and 4 bases stayed unmatched. Here the CDR3 reads CASSLSSGTYNEQFF. CDR3 DNA: TGCGCCAGCAGCTTATCTAGCGGAACCTACAATGAGCAGTTCTTC.

Here the CDR3 DNA reads TGTGCCAGCGGAAATCCCGTTCGCGGCTACACCTTC. Translating gives CASGNPVRGYTF. This rearrangement joins TRBV6-1 to TRBJ1-2; D unresolved. This CDR3 comprises 12 residues. Trimming took 8 bases from V and 8 from J, leaving 15 bases between them. Germline V gene sequence: CDR1 MNHNS, CDR2 SASEGT.

The J gene is TRBJ2-7, the V gene TRBV6-5, with 8 bases aligning to TRBD1. The trim removed 11 bases at V and 1 base at J, leaving 4 bases unmatched. Per germline, CDR1 MNHEY and CDR2 SVGAGI. The CDR3 is made up of 12 amino acids. This CDR3 is CASDRESYEQYF. Here the CDR3 DNA reads TGTGCCTCGGACAGGGAGTCCTACGAGCAGTACTTC.

On this clone: Other DNA variants within this sample encode the same CDR3. Here the CDR3 DNA reads TGTGCCAGCAGTGGACCTTCGGGGCCGGATGGAAACACCATATATTTT. Its translation is CASSGPSGPDGNTIYF. The rearrangement joins TRBV5-6 to TRBJ1-3; D possibly corresponds to TRBD1 (5 bases). Germline-derived CDR1 and CDR2 are SGHDT and YYEEEE. The ends were cut back, 5 bases at V and 3 bases at J, with 18 bases in the middle. This CDR3 spans 16 amino acids.

This chain uses TRBV6-6 with TRBJ1-5; TRBD1 matches at 10 bases. Trimming at V came to 5 bases and at J to 3 bases, leaving 4 bases not matched to a gene. CDR3 size: 15 residues. Germline loops: CDR1 MNHNY, CDR2 SVGAGI (reference sequence). The CDR3 DNA reads TGTGCCAGCAGTAGGGACAGGGGCCTCAATCAGCCCCAGCATTTT. Translation: CASSRDRGLNQPQHF.

The rearrangement links TRBV15 to TRBJ2-6; unclear D gene. There are 17 residues in the CDR3. The germline gives CDR1 LNHNV, CDR2 YYDKDF (reference sequence). The germline V and J ends were trimmed by 0 bases and 1 base, with 10 bases remaining between them. The CDR3 coding sequence is TGTGCCACCAGCAGAGAAAGGACGGCTTCTGGGGCCAACGTCCTGACTTTC. Its protein product is CATSRERTASGANVLTF.